Shown below are 10 T cell receptor beta chains from a single sample sequenced in a study of cytomegalovirus exposure and HLA in healthy donors. Primers for the PCR totalled 60 Vbeta and 13 Jbeta. Using immunoSEQ multiplex PCR, the repertoire was profiled, and TCRdb retains in-frame clones only, with some absent. The repertoire holds 200,000 to 250,000 clones, with about 80% as singletons. The sample was PBMCs. All receptors derive from a girl aged 10-17 years in good health and CMV-seronegative.

The chain recombines TRBV5-1 with TRBJ1-1; 7 nucleotides align to TRBD1. CDR3 size: 16 residues. Germline V gene sequence: CDR1 SGHRS, CDR2 YFSETQ. The junction had 10 bases not matched to a gene; V was cut back by 1 base and J by 4 bases. The CDR3 loop reads CASSLSGQPRGTEAFF. CDR3 nucleotides: TGCGCCAGCAGCTTGTCGGGACAGCCCCGGGGCACTGAAGCTTTCTTT.

The CDR3 coding sequence is TGCAGCGTTGACAATCTCAGGGGATTCGACGGCTACACCTTC. Residues: CSVDNLRGFDGYTF. The chain links TRBV29-1 to TRBJ1-2, with a possible D match to TRBD1 (6 bases). Germline CDR1 SQVTM, CDR2 ANQGSEA. CDR3 length: 14 amino acids. Deletions cut 3 bases from V and 8 bases from J, with 19 bases between.

The chain links TRBV4-1 to TRBJ1-5, with a weak D call TRBD1 (6 bases). V was cut by 4 bases and J by 4 bases, with 14 bases left in between. Germline V CDR1 and CDR2: MGHRA, YSYEKL. CDR3 length: 15 amino acids. The CDR3 DNA follows: TGCGCCAGCAGCCCCCGGAGAGGGGGAAATCAGCCCCAGCATTTT. This codes for CASSPRRGGNQPQHF.

This chain joins TRBV4-1 and TRBJ2-1; 12 positions agree with TRBD2. CDR1 and CDR2 (germline): MGHRA, YSYEKL. The CDR3 loop spans 14 amino acids. With 2 bases clipped from V and 9 bases from J, the junction kept 2 bases outside the gene matches. CDR3 sequence (DNA): TGCGCCAGCAGCCAACTAGCGGGAGGGCGTGAGCAGTTCTTC. As protein: CASSQLAGGREQFF.

The V gene is TRBV11-2, the J gene TRBJ1-2; D remains unclear. Trimming took 1 base from V and 8 from J, leaving 14 bases between them. Germline CDR1 reads SGHAT; CDR2 reads FQNNGV. The CDR3 runs 14 residues. DNA of the CDR3: TGTGCCAGCAGCTTAGTTGGGAGTCGAGAGGGCTACACCTTC. Amino acid sequence: CASSLVGSREGYTF.

This clone occurred once. J is TRBJ1-2 and V is TRBV5-1; unclear D gene. The CDR3 runs 17 residues. Germline CDR1 SGHRS, CDR2 YFSETQ. Trimming took off 2 bases at V and 7 bases at J, with 24 bases between the two ends. The CDR3 sequence is CASSLHDREPNRAGYTF. Here the CDR3 DNA reads TGCGCCAGCAGCTTACATGACCGCGAACCAAACAGAGCTGGCTACACCTTC.

The chain combines TRBV6-1 with TRBJ2-1, with 10 bases that match TRBD2. Germline V gene data show CDR1 as MNHNS and CDR2 as SASEGT. V gave up 3 bases and J gave up 8 bases; unmatched junction bases: 10. The CDR3 is 16 residues long. The CDR3 DNA is TGTGCCAGCAGTGAGAGCGGGACTAGCGTTCCCTATGAGCAGTTCTTC. Translated, it gives CASSESGTSVPYEQFF.

The chain recombines TRBV28 with TRBJ2-5; 8 bases map to TRBD2. Germline-derived CDR1 and CDR2 are MDHEN and SYDVKM. Trimming removed 3 bases from V and 2 bases from J; junction bases left unmatched: 5. The CDR3 totals 15 residues. The CDR3 bases are TGTGCCAGCAGTTTGATATCGGGGGGGCAAGAGACCCAGTACTTC. It translates to CASSLISGGQETQYF.

Here the CDR3 reads CATYRSGRDEQYF. The CDR3 DNA is TGTGCGACTTACCGTTCAGGGAGGGACGAGCAGTACTTC. This chain joins TRBV6-1 and TRBJ2-5; 7 positions match TRBD2. The last part of the DNA fits TRBJ2-7 better; the J call may be wrong. This CDR3 comprises 13 residues. Germline CDR1 reads MNHNS; CDR2 reads SASEGT.

The chain joins TRBV29-1 to TRBJ1-2, with 7 bases aligning to TRBD1. Germline trimming cut 3 bases from V and 4 bases from J; bases unmatched to any gene: 5. The CDR3 runs to 13 residues. Germline V gene sequence: CDR1 SQVTM, CDR2 ANQGSEA. Here the CDR3 DNA reads TGCAGCGTTGAGGGCCGGGACAGCTATGGCTACACCTTC. Translating gives CSVEGRDSYGYTF.